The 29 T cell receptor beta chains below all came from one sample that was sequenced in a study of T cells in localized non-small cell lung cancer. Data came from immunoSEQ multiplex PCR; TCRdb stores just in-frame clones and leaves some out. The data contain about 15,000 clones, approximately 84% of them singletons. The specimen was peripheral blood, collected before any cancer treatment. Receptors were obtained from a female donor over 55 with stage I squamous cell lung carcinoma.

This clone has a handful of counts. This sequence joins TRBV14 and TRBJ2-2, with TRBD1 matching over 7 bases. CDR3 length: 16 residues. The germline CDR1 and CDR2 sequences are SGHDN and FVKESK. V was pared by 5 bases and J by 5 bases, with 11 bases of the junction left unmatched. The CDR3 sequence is CASSVRRGRGTGELFF. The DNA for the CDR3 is TGTGCCAGCAGCGTCCGTAGAGGCAGGGGGACCGGGGAGCTGTTTTTT.

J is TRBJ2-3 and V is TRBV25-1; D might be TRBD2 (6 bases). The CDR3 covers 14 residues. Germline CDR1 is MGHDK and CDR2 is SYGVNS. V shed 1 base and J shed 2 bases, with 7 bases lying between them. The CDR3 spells CASSEWGDTDTQYF. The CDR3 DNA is TGTGCCAGCAGTGAATGGGGGGACACAGATACGCAGTATTTT.

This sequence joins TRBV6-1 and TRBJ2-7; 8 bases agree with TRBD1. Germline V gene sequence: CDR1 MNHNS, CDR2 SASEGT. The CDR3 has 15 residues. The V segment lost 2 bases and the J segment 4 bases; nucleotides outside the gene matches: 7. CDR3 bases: TGTGCCAGCAGTGAAAGGGCCAGGGGGCTTTACGAGCAGTACTTC. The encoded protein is CASSERARGLYEQYF.

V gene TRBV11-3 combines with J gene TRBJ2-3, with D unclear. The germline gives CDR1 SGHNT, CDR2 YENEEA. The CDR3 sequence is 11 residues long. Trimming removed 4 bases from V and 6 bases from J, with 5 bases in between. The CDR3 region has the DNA TGTGCCAGCAGCTCCCAGGATACGCAGTATTTT. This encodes CASSSQDTQYF.

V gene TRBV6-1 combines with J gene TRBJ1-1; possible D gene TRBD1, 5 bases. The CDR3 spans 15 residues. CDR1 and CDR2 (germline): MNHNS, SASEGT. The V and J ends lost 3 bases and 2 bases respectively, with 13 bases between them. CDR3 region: CASSEFGRANTEAFF. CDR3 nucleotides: TGTGCCAGCAGTGAGTTTGGCAGGGCCAACACTGAAGCTTTCTTT.

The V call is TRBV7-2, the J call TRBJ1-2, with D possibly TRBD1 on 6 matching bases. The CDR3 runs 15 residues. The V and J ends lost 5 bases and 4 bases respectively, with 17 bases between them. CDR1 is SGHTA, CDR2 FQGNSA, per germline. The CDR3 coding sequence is TGTGCCAGCAGCCCCGGGGCAACAGGGAGCTATGGCTACACCTTC. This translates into CASSPGATGSYGYTF.

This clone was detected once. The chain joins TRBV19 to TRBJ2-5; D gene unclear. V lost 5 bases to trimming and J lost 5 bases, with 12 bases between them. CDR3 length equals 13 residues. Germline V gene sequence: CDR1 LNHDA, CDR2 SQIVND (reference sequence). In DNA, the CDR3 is TGTGCCAGTAGTTCTCATGGAAGCGAGACCCAGTACTTC. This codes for CASSSHGSETQYF.

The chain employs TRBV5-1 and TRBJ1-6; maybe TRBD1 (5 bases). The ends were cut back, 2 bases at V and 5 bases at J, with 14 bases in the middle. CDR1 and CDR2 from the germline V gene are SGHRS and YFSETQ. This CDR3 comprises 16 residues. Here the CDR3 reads CASSFQGSLDNSPLHF. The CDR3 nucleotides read TGCGCCAGCAGCTTTCAGGGCTCATTGGATAATTCACCCCTCCACTTT.

CDR3 sequence reads: CASRRTGGNYGYTF. The CDR3 DNA follows: TGTGCCAGCAGGCGGACAGGGGGCAACTATGGCTACACCTTC. The V gene is TRBV28, the J gene TRBJ1-2; 11 nucleotides agree with TRBD1. The CDR3 is 14 residues long. CDR1 and CDR2 (germline): MDHEN, SYDVKM. Trimming at V came to 6 bases and at J to 2 bases, leaving 2 bases not matched to a gene.

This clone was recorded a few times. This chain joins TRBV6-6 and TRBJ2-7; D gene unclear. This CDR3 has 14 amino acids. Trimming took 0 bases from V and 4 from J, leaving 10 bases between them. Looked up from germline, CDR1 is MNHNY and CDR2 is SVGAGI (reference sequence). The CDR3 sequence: CASSYSPRIYEQYF. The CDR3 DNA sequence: TGTGCCAGCAGTTACTCCCCGAGAATTTACGAGCAGTACTTC.

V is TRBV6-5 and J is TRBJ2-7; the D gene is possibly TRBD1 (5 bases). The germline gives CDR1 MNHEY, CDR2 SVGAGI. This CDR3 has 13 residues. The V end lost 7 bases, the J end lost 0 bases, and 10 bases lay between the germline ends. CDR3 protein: CASTLGPSYEQYF. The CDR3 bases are TGTGCCAGCACCCTGGGGCCCTCCTACGAGCAGTACTTC.

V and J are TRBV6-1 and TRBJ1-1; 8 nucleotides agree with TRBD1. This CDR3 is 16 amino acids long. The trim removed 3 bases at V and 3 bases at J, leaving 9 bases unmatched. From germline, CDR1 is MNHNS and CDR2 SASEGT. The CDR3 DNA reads TGTGCCAGCAGTGAGGCGGACAGGGTACAATACACTGAAGCTTTCTTT. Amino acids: CASSEADRVQYTEAFF.

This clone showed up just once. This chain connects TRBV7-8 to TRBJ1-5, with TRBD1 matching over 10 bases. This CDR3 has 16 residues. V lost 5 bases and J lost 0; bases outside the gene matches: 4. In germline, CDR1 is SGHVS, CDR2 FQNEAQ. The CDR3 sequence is CASSGQGGYSNQPQHF. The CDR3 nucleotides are TGTGCCAGCAGCGGACAGGGGGGCTATAGCAATCAGCCCCAGCATTTT.

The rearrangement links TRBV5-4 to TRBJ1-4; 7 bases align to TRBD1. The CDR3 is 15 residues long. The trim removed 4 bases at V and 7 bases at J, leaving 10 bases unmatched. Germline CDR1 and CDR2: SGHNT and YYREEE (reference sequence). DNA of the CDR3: TGTGCCAGCAGCCGCGCTACAGGGGTGGGTGAAAAACTGTTTTTT. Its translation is CASSRATGVGEKLFF.

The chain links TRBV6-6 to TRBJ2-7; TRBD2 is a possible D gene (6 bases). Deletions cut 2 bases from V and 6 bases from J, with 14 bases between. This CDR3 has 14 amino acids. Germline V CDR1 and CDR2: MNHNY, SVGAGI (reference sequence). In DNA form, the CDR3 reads TGTGCCAGCAGTTACGGGAAGGGAGGAGGCGAGCAGTACTTC. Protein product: CASSYGKGGGEQYF.

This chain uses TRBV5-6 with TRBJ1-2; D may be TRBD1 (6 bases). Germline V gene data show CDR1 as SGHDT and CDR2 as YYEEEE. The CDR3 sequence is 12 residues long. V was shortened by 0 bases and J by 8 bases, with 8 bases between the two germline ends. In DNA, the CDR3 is TGTGCCAGCAGCTTGGGGACAGTGGGCTACACCTTC. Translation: CASSLGTVGYTF.

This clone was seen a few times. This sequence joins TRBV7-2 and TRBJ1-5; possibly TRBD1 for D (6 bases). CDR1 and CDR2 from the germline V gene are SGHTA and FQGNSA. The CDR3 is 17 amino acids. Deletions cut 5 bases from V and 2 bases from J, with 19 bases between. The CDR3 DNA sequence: TGTGCCAGCAGCCTGTCACCTTACAGGGTGGGCAATCAGCCCCAGCATTTT. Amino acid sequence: CASSLSPYRVGNQPQHF.

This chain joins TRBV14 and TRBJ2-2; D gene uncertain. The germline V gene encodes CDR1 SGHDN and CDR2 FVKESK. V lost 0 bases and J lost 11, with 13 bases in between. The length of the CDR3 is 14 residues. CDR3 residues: CASSQDRLVGELFF. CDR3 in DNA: TGTGCCAGCAGCCAAGATCGGCTAGTTGGAGAGCTGTTTTTT.

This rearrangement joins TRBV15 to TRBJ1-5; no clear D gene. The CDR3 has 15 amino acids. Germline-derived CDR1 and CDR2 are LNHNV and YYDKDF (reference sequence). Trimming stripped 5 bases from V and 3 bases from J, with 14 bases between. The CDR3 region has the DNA TGTGCCACCAGCCCTACCCCGACCCCCAATCAGCCCCAGCATTTT. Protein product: CATSPTPTPNQPQHF.

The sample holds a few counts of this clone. The CDR3 DNA follows: TGTGCCAGCAGTTCGACAGGGGGTATGTCCTACGAGCAGTACTTC. This codes for CASSSTGGMSYEQYF. This chain uses TRBV27 with TRBJ2-7; 9 bases agree with TRBD1. Germline V lookup: CDR1 MNHEY, CDR2 SMNVEV (reference sequence). The trim removed 4 bases at V and 1 base at J, leaving 5 bases unmatched. CDR3 length: 15 residues.

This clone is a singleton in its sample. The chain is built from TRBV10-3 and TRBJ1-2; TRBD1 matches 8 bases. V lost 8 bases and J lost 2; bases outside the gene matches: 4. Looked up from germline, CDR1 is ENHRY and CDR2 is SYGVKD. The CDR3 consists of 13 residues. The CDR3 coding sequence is TGTGCCATCGGACAGGGAGGGAACTATGGCTACACCTTC. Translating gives CAIGQGGNYGYTF.

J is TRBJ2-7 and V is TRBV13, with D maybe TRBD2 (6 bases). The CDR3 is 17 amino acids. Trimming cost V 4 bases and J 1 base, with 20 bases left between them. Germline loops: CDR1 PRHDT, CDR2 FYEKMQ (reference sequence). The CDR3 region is CASSSTGRSSRSYEQYF. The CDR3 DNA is TGTGCCAGCAGCTCGACGGGGAGGTCAAGCCGTTCCTACGAGCAGTACTTC.

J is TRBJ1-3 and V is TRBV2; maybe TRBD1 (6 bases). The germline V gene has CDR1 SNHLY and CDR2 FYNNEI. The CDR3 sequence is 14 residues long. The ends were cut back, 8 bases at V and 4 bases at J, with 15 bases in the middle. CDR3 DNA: TGTGCCAGCTCAGGGGAGCTCGGGGGAAACACCATATATTTT. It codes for CASSGELGGNTIYF.

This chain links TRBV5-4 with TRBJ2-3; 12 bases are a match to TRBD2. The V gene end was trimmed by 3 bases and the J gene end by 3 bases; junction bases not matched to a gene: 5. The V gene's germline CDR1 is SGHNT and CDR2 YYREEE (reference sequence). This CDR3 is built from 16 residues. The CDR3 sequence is CASSSGLAGSTDTQYF. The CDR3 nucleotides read TGTGCCAGCAGCTCCGGACTAGCGGGGTCGACAGATACGCAGTATTTT.

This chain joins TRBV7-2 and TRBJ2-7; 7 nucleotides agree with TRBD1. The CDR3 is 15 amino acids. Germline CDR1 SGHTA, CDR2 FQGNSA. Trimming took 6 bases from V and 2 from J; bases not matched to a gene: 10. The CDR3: CASRKWDRPPYEQYF. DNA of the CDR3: TGTGCCAGCAGGAAGTGGGACAGACCACCCTACGAGCAGTACTTC.

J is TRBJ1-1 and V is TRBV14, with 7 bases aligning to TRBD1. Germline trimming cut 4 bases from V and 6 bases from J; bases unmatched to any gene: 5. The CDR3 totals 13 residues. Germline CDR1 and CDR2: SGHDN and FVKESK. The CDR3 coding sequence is TGTGCCAGCAGCCTACGACAGGGTTCTGAAGCTTTCTTT. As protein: CASSLRQGSEAFF.

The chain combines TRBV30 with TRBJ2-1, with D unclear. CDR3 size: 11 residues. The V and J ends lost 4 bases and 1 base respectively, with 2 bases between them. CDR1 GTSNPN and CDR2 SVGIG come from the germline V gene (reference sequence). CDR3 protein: CAWTSYNEQFF. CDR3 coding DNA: TGTGCCTGGACATCCTACAATGAGCAGTTCTTC.

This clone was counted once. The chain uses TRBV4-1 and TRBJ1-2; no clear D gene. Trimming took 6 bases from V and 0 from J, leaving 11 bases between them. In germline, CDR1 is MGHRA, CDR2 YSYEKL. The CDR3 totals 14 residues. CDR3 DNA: TGCGCCAGCAGGCCGGGTCTCACTAACTATGGCTACACCTTC. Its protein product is CASRPGLTNYGYTF.

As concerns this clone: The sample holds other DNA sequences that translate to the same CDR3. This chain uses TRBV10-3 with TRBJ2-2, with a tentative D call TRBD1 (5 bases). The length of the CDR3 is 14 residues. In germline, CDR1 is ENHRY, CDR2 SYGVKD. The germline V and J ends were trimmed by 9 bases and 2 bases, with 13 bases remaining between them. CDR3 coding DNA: TGTGCCATTGGCGGACGGACAAACACCGGGGAGCTGTTTTTT. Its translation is CAIGGRTNTGELFF.